One and the same sample provided the 4 T cell receptor beta chains below, sequenced in a study of blood T cell repertoires in COVID-19. Repertoires were generated with immunoSEQ multiplex PCR, while TCRdb's copy carries only in-frame clones and drops some. The sample lists around 230,000 clones, 80% to 85% occurring once. The sequenced sample consisted of peripheral blood. These receptors were collected from a woman in her fifties or sixties with active or convalescent COVID-19.

The V and J genes are TRBV7-2 and TRBJ2-7; 13 bases are shared with TRBD2. Losses at the gene ends were 3 bases for V and 2 bases for J; bases not matched to a gene: 7. The CDR3 length is 17 residues. From germline, CDR1 is SGHTA and CDR2 FQGNSA. The CDR3 here is CASSFQGTSGATYEQYF. CDR3 DNA sequence: TGTGCCAGCAGCTTCCAAGGGACTAGCGGGGCAACCTACGAGCAGTACTTC.

The sample holds a few counts of this clone. The chain employs TRBV27 and TRBJ2-7; a weak D match, TRBD2 (6 bases). The CDR3 length is 13 residues. Germline CDR1 and CDR2: MNHEY and SMNVEV (reference sequence). With 6 bases removed from V and 3 bases from J, the gap between germline ends came to 12 bases. The chain's CDR3 is CASRKWGDYEQYF. The CDR3 region has the DNA TGTGCCAGCAGGAAGTGGGGGGACTACGAGCAGTACTTC.

J is TRBJ2-1 and V is TRBV27, with D maybe TRBD1 (5 bases). In germline, CDR1 is MNHEY, CDR2 SMNVEV (reference sequence). Trimming took 2 bases from V and 2 from J, leaving 16 bases between them. CDR3 size: 17 residues. The CDR3 nucleotides are TGTGCCAGCAGTTTAATTTGGCAGGGAAGGGCCTACAATGAGCAGTTCTTC. It codes for CASSLIWQGRAYNEQFF.

The chain couples TRBV7-3 to TRBJ2-1, with 12 bases matching TRBD2. Germline CDR1 is SGHTA and CDR2 is FQGTGA. Losses at the gene ends were 6 bases for V and 5 bases for J; bases not matched to a gene: 5. The CDR3 loop spans 15 amino acids. The DNA for the CDR3 is TGTGCCAGCAGTCCTCTAGCGGGGGGGCACAATGAGCAGTTCTTC. Protein product: CASSPLAGGHNEQFF.